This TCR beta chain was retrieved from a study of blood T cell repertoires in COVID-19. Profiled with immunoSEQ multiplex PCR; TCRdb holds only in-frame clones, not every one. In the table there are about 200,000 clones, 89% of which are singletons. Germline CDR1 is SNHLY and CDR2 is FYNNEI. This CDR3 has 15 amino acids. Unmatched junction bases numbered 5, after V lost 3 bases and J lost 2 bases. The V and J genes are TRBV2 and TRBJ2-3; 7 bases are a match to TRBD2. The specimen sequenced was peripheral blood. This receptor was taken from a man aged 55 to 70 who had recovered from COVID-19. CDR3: CASSEGAGPTDTQYF. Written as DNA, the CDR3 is TGTGCCAGCAGTGAGGGAGCGGGGCCCACAGATACGCAGTATTTT.